The rows below give T cell receptor beta chains drawn from one sample of a study of blood T cell repertoires in COVID-19. This table comes from immunoSEQ multiplex PCR, and its TCRdb copy is limited to in-frame clones, with some not included. This repertoire shows about 170,000 clones, 65% to 85% found once; its top ten account for 3.6%. Sample: PBMCs or T cells enriched from blood (not recorded which). All receptors derive from a woman in her forties or fifties in a cohort exposed to, infected with or recovered from COVID-19 (not recorded which). The CDR3 runs from the conserved cysteine through the conserved F or W. A D gene is named only where the DNA matches it firmly. Clone size is given for some rows only: seen once, a few or many times, or a class if the clone is expanded.

clone size: .; D gene: .; V gene: TRBV3-1/TRBV3-2; J gene: TRBJ2-5; CDR3 DNA: TGTGCCAGCAGCCAAATAGGAGGTGGAGAGACCCAGTACTTC; CDR3 protein: CASSQIGGGETQYF
clone size: .; D gene: TRBD2; V gene: TRBV4-2; J gene: TRBJ2-6; CDR3 DNA: TGTGCCAGCAGCCAACAACGGGGGGGCGCTCCCGGGGCCAACGTCCTGACTTTC; CDR3 protein: CASSQQRGGAPGANVLTF
clone size: .; D gene: TRBD2; V gene: TRBV28; J gene: TRBJ2-7; CDR3 DNA: TGTGCCAGCAGTTTACCGGGGGGAGACGAGCAGTACTTC; CDR3 protein: CASSLPGGDEQYF
clone size: .; D gene: TRBD1; V gene: TRBV2; J gene: TRBJ2-5; CDR3 DNA: TGTGCCAGCACCGGGACAGGGGGACGAGAGACCCAGTACTTC; CDR3 protein: CASTGTGGRETQYF
clone size: .; D gene: TRBD1; V gene: TRBV4-1; J gene: TRBJ1-3; CDR3 DNA: TGCGCCAGCAGCCAGCGGACAGGCTCTGGAAACACCATATATTTT; CDR3 protein: CASSQRTGSGNTIYF
clone size: .; D gene: TRBD2; V gene: TRBV24-1; J gene: TRBJ2-7; CDR3 DNA: TGTGCCACCAGTGATCAGACTAGCGGGAGCTACGAGCAGTACTTC; CDR3 protein: CATSDQTSGSYEQYF
clone size: .; D gene: TRBD1; V gene: TRBV20-1; J gene: TRBJ2-7; CDR3 DNA: TGCAGTGCTAGAGAGGGACAGCCCAGGTACTTC; CDR3 protein: CSAREGQPRYF
clone size: .; D gene: .; V gene: TRBV7-3; J gene: TRBJ2-2; CDR3 DNA: TGTGCCAGCAGCTTAACGTCGTCCCGGGACTTAACCGGTACCGGGGAGCTGTTTTTT; CDR3 protein: CASSLTSSRDLTGTGELFF
clone size: .; D gene: .; V gene: TRBV19; J gene: TRBJ1-4; CDR3 DNA: TGTGCCAGTAGTGTCCGGGAATATAATGAAAAACTGTTTTTT; CDR3 protein: CASSVREYNEKLFF
clone size: once; D gene: .; V gene: TRBV7-8; J gene: TRBJ1-1; CDR3 DNA: TGTGCCAGCAGCTTAGGTATGAACACTGAAGCTTTCTTT; CDR3 protein: CASSLGMNTEAFF
clone size: .; D gene: .; V gene: TRBV27; J gene: TRBJ1-5; CDR3 DNA: TGTGCCAGCAGTTTACGACGGGGAGGCCAGCCCCAGCATTTT; CDR3 protein: CASSLRRGGQPQHF
clone size: once; D gene: .; V gene: TRBV28; J gene: TRBJ1-2; CDR3 DNA: TGTGCCAGCAGTTTTGTAGATGACCCGGGAGGCTATGGCTACACCTTC; CDR3 protein: CASSFVDDPGGYGYTF
clone size: once; D gene: TRBD2; V gene: TRBV7-6; J gene: TRBJ2-5; CDR3 DNA: TGTGCCAGCAGCTTATCAGAAAGGACTAGCGGGACTCTAAGGGAAGAGACCCAGTACTTC; CDR3 protein: CASSLSERTSGTLREETQYF
clone size: .; D gene: TRBD1; V gene: TRBV6-5; J gene: TRBJ2-3; CDR3 DNA: TGTGCCAGCAGCGCCCGGGACAGAAGCACAGATACGCAGTATTTT; CDR3 protein: CASSARDRSTDTQYF
clone size: few; D gene: TRBD1; V gene: TRBV10-3; J gene: TRBJ2-1; CDR3 DNA: TGTGCCATCAGAAAAACCGGGACAGGAAACAATGAGCAGTTCTTC; CDR3 protein: CAIRKTGTGNNEQFF
clone size: .; D gene: .; V gene: TRBV10-3; J gene: TRBJ1-5; CDR3 DNA: TGTGCCATCAGTGAGTCGACGGGTTTAGAGCAGCCCCAGCATTTT; CDR3 protein: CAISESTGLEQPQHF
clone size: .; D gene: TRBD1; V gene: TRBV6-4; J gene: TRBJ2-1; CDR3 DNA: TGTGCCAGCAGTCCCGGGACAGGGGGCTACAATGAGCAGTTCTTC; CDR3 protein: CASSPGTGGYNEQFF
clone size: .; D gene: .; V gene: TRBV28; J gene: TRBJ1-1; CDR3 DNA: TGTGCCAGCAGGTTAATTACGGGGGGGGACACTGAAGCTTTCTTT; CDR3 protein: CASRLITGGDTEAFF
clone size: .; D gene: TRBD1; V gene: TRBV2; J gene: TRBJ1-3; CDR3 DNA: TGTGCCAGGGGGGGACAGGGGAGGAACACCATATATTTT; CDR3 protein: CARGGQGRNTIYF
clone size: few; D gene: .; V gene: TRBV4-1; J gene: TRBJ2-3; CDR3 DNA: TGCGCCAGCAGCCAAGATCGTCGGGGGTTCGGCACAGATACGCAGTATTTT; CDR3 protein: CASSQDRRGFGTDTQYF
clone size: .; D gene: .; V gene: TRBV9; J gene: TRBJ1-2; CDR3 DNA: TGTGCCAGCAGCGTACAGGGGATGGACTATGGCTACACCTTC; CDR3 protein: CASSVQGMDYGYTF
clone size: .; D gene: .; V gene: TRBV28; J gene: TRBJ1-6; CDR3 DNA: TGTGCCAGCAGTTTCACAGGGACTAACTATAATTCACCCCTCCACTTT; CDR3 protein: CASSFTGTNYNSPLHF
clone size: .; D gene: .; V gene: TRBV24-1; J gene: TRBJ1-4; CDR3 DNA: TGTGCCACCACAAGAGTGGAAAAACTGTTTTTT; CDR3 protein: CATTRVEKLFF
clone size: once; D gene: TRBD1; V gene: TRBV6-1; J gene: TRBJ2-7; CDR3 DNA: TGTGCCAGCAGTGAACTAGTCAGGGGGCTAACTGGCGAGCAGTACTTC; CDR3 protein: CASSELVRGLTGEQYF
clone size: .; D gene: .; V gene: TRBV21-1; J gene: TRBJ2-3; CDR3 DNA: TGTGCCAAGAGGGGGTGGACAGATACGCAGTATTTT; CDR3 protein: CAKRGWTDTQYF
clone size: .; D gene: TRBD1; V gene: TRBV7-2; J gene: TRBJ1-1; CDR3 DNA: TGTGCCAGCAGCTTATATGAGGGGGCGCGTACTGAAGCTTTCTTT; CDR3 protein: CASSLYEGARTEAFF
clone size: .; D gene: .; V gene: TRBV7-6; J gene: TRBJ2-7; CDR3 DNA: TGTGCCAGCAGCAGAGGGACTGTAGAAGCCTACGAGCAGTACTTC; CDR3 protein: CASSRGTVEAYEQYF
clone size: .; D gene: .; V gene: TRBV14; J gene: TRBJ1-2; CDR3 DNA: TGTGCCAGCAGCCAAGGGACAGTAAGGGGCTACACCTTC; CDR3 protein: CASSQGTVRGYTF
clone size: .; D gene: TRBD1; V gene: TRBV6-6; J gene: TRBJ2-7; CDR3 DNA: TGTGCCAGCAGTTACGGGGTGACAGGGGGCCACGAGCAGTACTTC; CDR3 protein: CASSYGVTGGHEQYF
clone size: .; D gene: .; V gene: TRBV5-1; J gene: TRBJ2-5; CDR3 DNA: TGCGCCAGCAGCTTGGCTGACAGGCAAGAGACCCAGTACTTC; CDR3 protein: CASSLADRQETQYF
clone size: once; D gene: TRBD1; V gene: TRBV2; J gene: TRBJ2-7; CDR3 DNA: TGTGCCAGCAGGATCACAGGGGTCGAGCAGTACTTC; CDR3 protein: CASRITGVEQYF
clone size: once; D gene: .; V gene: TRBV18; J gene: TRBJ2-5; CDR3 DNA: TGTGCCAGCTCACCAGGGCGGGAAAGTCGGATGGCCCAGTACTTC; CDR3 protein: CASSPGRESRMAQYF
clone size: .; D gene: .; V gene: TRBV13; J gene: TRBJ1-1; CDR3 DNA: TGTGCCAGCAGCTTAAGGCCCCCAGGAGGGGAGGATGAAGCTTTCTTT; CDR3 protein: CASSLRPPGGEDEAFF
clone size: .; D gene: .; V gene: TRBV19; J gene: TRBJ1-1; CDR3 DNA: TGTGCCAGTAGGCCGAGGGGGGGCACTGAAGCTTTCTTT; CDR3 protein: CASRPRGGTEAFF
clone size: .; D gene: .; V gene: TRBV5-1; J gene: TRBJ1-1; CDR3 DNA: TGCGCCAGCAGCGTAACAGGGTACACTGAAGCTTTCTTT; CDR3 protein: CASSVTGYTEAFF
clone size: .; D gene: TRBD1; V gene: TRBV7-9; J gene: TRBJ2-4; CDR3 DNA: TGTGCCAGCAGCTTAGTGAAGTCTGGCCAGGGGGCAACCAAAAACATTCAGTACTTC; CDR3 protein: CASSLVKSGQGATKNIQYF
clone size: .; D gene: TRBD2; V gene: TRBV4-1; J gene: TRBJ2-2; CDR3 DNA: TGCGCCAGCGGCCCGACGGGAGGTCGAGGCACCGGGGAGCTGTTTTTT; CDR3 protein: CASGPTGGRGTGELFF
clone size: .; D gene: TRBD1; V gene: TRBV28; J gene: TRBJ1-2; CDR3 DNA: TGTGCCAGCAGTCACAGGGGGGACTATGGCTACACCTTC; CDR3 protein: CASSHRGDYGYTF
clone size: .; D gene: TRBD1; V gene: TRBV4-1; J gene: TRBJ2-7; CDR3 DNA: TGCGCCAGCAGCTACGGACAGGGGGAGTACGAGCAGTACTTC; CDR3 protein: CASSYGQGEYEQYF
clone size: .; D gene: .; V gene: TRBV11-2; J gene: TRBJ1-2; CDR3 DNA: TGTGCCAGCAGCGAGGGATTCTATGGCTACACCTTC; CDR3 protein: CASSEGFYGYTF
clone size: .; D gene: TRBD2; V gene: TRBV7-2; J gene: TRBJ2-1; CDR3 DNA: TGTGCCAGCAGCTTAGTAGCGGGGGCCGACGTCAATGAGCAGTTCTTC; CDR3 protein: CASSLVAGADVNEQFF
clone size: .; D gene: .; V gene: TRBV3-1/TRBV3-2; J gene: TRBJ1-4; CDR3 DNA: TGTGCCAGCAGCCAAGATCCCGGCGACGGGGAAAAACTGTTTTTT; CDR3 protein: CASSQDPGDGEKLFF
clone size: .; D gene: TRBD2; V gene: TRBV27; J gene: TRBJ2-7; CDR3 DNA: TGTGCCAGCAGTGAGGGATGGACTAGCGCGAGTTACGAGCAGTACTTC; CDR3 protein: CASSEGWTSASYEQYF
clone size: .; D gene: TRBD1; V gene: TRBV27; J gene: TRBJ1-5; CDR3 DNA: TGTGCCAGCAGTTTGGACAGGGACAATCAGCCCCAGCATTTT; CDR3 protein: CASSLDRDNQPQHF